Following are 12 T cell receptor beta chains from one sample sequenced in a study of T cell responses to AZD1222 COVID-19 vaccine. Data came from immunoSEQ multiplex PCR; TCRdb stores just in-frame clones and leaves some out. This sample yields approximately 79,000 clones, of which around nine tenths are seen a single time; roughly a tenth belongs to the top ten. The sample here was peripheral blood, taken on day 0 of AZD1222 vaccination. Receptor source: an adult in good health.

The rearrangement links TRBV10-2 to TRBJ2-1, with 13 bases aligning to TRBD2. CDR1 WSHSY and CDR2 SAAADI come from the germline V gene. CDR3 length: 13 residues. J lost 8 bases, V lost 6 bases, and 1 base had no gene match. CDR3 residues: CASRLAGGDEQFF. In DNA form, the CDR3 reads TGCGCCAGCAGACTAGCGGGAGGGGATGAGCAGTTCTTC.

The chain joins TRBV7-2 to TRBJ1-3; D uncertain. The CDR3 loop spans 16 amino acids. Trimming pared 5 bases from V and 4 bases from J, leaving 18 bases between. The germline V gene has CDR1 SGHTA and CDR2 FQGNSA. In DNA, the CDR3 is TGTGCCAGCAGCCAAGCTTGGGAGGGTAGGGGAAACACCATATATTTT. Translating it yields CASSQAWEGRGNTIYF. The entire variable domain, with the rest obtained from reference TRBV7-2 and TRBJ1-3, is as follows: GAGVSQSPSNKVTEKGKDVELRCDPISGHTALYWYRQSLGQGLEFLIYFQGNSAPDKSGLPSDRFSAERTGGSVSTLTIQRTQQEDSAVYLCASSQAWEGRGNTIYFGEGSWLTVV.

This clone was observed a single time. This CDR3 is CASSLEANTRGYTF. In DNA form, the CDR3 reads TGTGCCAGCAGCTTGGAGGCCAACACAAGAGGCTACACCTTC. The chain is built from TRBV5-6 and TRBJ1-2, with D unresolved. The CDR3 consists of 14 residues. The V gene lost 0 bases and the J gene lost 8 bases, with 14 bases spanning the gap. CDR1 is SGHDT, CDR2 YYEEEE, per germline.

The chain is built from TRBV28 and TRBJ1-2, with D perhaps TRBD1 (6 bases). Trimming left V 3 bases short and J 2 bases short, with 16 bases between. CDR1 is MDHEN, CDR2 SYDVKM, per germline. CDR3 length: 16 residues. The CDR3: CASSFPQGHVNYGYTF. CDR3 nucleotide sequence: TGTGCCAGCAGTTTCCCGCAGGGGCATGTAAACTATGGCTACACCTTC.

The rearrangement joins TRBV28 to TRBJ2-7; D is uncertain. The CDR3 is 12 amino acids. The germline V gene encodes CDR1 MDHEN and CDR2 SYDVKM. Trimming took off 2 bases at V and 3 bases at J, with 5 bases between the two ends. The CDR3 DNA follows: TGTGCCAGCAGTTTACAAGGCTACGAGCAGTACGTC. This sequence encodes CASSLQGYEQYV.

This sequence joins TRBV6-5 and TRBJ2-7; 8 nucleotides agree with TRBD2. The V gene end was trimmed by 7 bases and the J gene end by 2 bases; junction bases not matched to a gene: 7. The CDR3 spans 14 residues. Germline CDR1 and CDR2: MNHEY and SVGAGI. CDR3 coding DNA: TGTGCCAGCACACTAGCGGTTCCTACCTACGAGCAGTACTTC. Protein product: CASTLAVPTYEQYF.

The V call is TRBV28, the J call TRBJ2-2, with 8 bases aligning to TRBD2. This CDR3 is built from 19 residues. The V and J ends lost 7 bases and 6 bases, in that order; junction bases with no gene match: 22. The germline V gene has CDR1 MDHEN and CDR2 SYDVKM. CDR3 DNA sequence: TGTGCCAGCACCCCCCGAACAGGGCGGGGGCGGGAGGCCCCCGGGGAGCTGTTTTTT. As protein: CASTPRTGRGREAPGELFF. The full variable domain, in which reference TRBV28 and TRBJ2-2 provide the parts outside the CDR3, is DVKVTQSSRYLVKRTGEKVFLECVQDMDHENMFWYRQDPGLGLRLIYFSYDVKMKEKGDIPEGYSVSREKKERFSLILESASTNQTSMYLCASTPRTGRGREAPGELFFGEGSRLTVL.

This clone was detected a few times. The CDR3 is CASSSGRVIGNTEAFF. The CDR3 coding sequence is TGTGCCAGCAGCTCTGGCAGGGTAATAGGGAACACTGAAGCTTTCTTT. The chain uses TRBV7-8 and TRBJ1-1; possible D gene TRBD1, 5 bases. CDR1 SGHVS and CDR2 FQNEAQ come from the germline V gene. The length of the CDR3 is 16 residues. V was pared by 4 bases and J by 1 base, with 16 bases between.

The chain joins TRBV29-1 to TRBJ2-1, with TRBD2 matching 9 bases. The CDR3 loop spans 14 amino acids. From germline, CDR1 is SQVTM and CDR2 ANQGSEA. V dropped 7 bases and J dropped 4; count of bases not matched to a gene: 8. The CDR3 DNA is TGCAGCGCCCGGGGGGCGGGAGGGTACAATGAGCAGTTCTTC. Translation gives CSARGAGGYNEQFF.

V and J are TRBV28 and TRBJ2-1; tentatively, D is TRBD1 (5 bases). The CDR3 runs 14 residues. V lost 2 bases and J lost 2, with 7 bases in between. Germline V lookup: CDR1 MDHEN, CDR2 SYDVKM. The CDR3 sequence: CASSLVQAYNEQFF. In DNA, the CDR3 is TGTGCCAGCAGTTTAGTACAGGCCTACAATGAGCAGTTCTTC.

V and J are TRBV7-9 and TRBJ2-1, with 8 bases lining up with TRBD2. The CDR3 spans 14 residues. Germline-derived CDR1 and CDR2 are SEHNR and FQNEAQ (reference sequence). The J segment lost 7 bases and the V segment lost 7 bases, leaving 9 bases of the junction unmatched. In nucleotides, the CDR3 is TGTGCCAGCAACTTCGGACTAGCAGGGAATGAGCAGTTCTTC. Translated: CASNFGLAGNEQFF.

The sample holds one count of this clone. The chain joins TRBV10-3 to TRBJ1-5; D is perhaps TRBD1 (5 bases). Trimming stripped 0 bases from V and 9 bases from J, with 15 bases between. The germline V gene has CDR1 ENHRY and CDR2 SYGVKD. The CDR3 runs 15 residues. DNA for the CDR3: TGTGCCATCAGTGAGTCCCCGGGGGGGGAACGGCCCCAGCATTTT. This codes for CAISESPGGERPQHF.